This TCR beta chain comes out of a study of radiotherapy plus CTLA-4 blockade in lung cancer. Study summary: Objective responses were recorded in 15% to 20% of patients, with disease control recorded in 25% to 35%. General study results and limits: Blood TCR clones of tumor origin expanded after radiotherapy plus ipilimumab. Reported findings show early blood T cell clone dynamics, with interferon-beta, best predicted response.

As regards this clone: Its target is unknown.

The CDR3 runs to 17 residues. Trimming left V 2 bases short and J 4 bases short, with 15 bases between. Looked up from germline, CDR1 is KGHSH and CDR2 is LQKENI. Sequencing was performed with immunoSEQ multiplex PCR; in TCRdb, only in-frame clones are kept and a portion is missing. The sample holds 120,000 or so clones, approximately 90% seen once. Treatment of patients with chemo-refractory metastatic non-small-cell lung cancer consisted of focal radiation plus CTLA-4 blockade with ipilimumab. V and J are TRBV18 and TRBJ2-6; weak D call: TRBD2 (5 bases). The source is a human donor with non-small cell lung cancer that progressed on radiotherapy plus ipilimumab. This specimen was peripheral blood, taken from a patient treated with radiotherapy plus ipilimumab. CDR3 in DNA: TGTGCCAGCTCACCAGACCCAGGTTCGGGAGGGGCCAACGTCCTGACTTTC. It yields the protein CASSPDPGSGGANVLTF.